The sequence of this T cell receptor beta chain was determined in a study of CD8 T cells in Susac syndrome. CDR1 is MNHEY, CDR2 SVGAGI, per germline. The CDR3 has 17 amino acids. V lost 3 bases and J 7 bases, leaving 19 bases between the germline ends. Reverse transcription used roughly 0.45 to 1 ug RNA and random hexamers. TCRdb re-derived calls from the immunoSEQ multiplex PCR reads in MiXCR, one entry per CDR3 protein. The sample contains 150,000 to 200,000 distinct CDR3 sequences, almost 96% of which appear only once. The sample taken for sequencing was CD4+ T cells from PBMCs. This chain links TRBV6-5 with TRBJ1-6; D is possibly TRBD1 (6 bases). The clonotype originates from a human donor with multiple sclerosis. CDR3 DNA: TGTGCCAGCAGTTATGGGGGAAGGGGGAGGGGAAATTCACCCCTCCACTTT. It is translated as CASSYGGRGRGNSPLHF.